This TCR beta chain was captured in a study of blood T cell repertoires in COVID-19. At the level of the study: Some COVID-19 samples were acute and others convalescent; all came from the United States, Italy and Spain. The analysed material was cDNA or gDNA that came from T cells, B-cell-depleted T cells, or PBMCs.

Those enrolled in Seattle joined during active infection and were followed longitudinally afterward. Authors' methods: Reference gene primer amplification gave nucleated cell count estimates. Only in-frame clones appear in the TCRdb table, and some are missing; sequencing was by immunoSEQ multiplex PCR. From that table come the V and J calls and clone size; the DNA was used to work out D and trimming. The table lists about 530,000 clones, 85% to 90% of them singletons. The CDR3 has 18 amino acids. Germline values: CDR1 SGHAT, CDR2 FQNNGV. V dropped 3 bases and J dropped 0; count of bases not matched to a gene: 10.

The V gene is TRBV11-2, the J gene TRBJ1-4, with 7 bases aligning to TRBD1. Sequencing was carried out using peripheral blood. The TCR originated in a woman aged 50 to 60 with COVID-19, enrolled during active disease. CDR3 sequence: CASSFGQDWFATNEKLFF. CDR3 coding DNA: TGTGCCAGCAGCTTCGGACAGGATTGGTTTGCAACTAATGAAAAACTGTTTTTT.